One and the same sample provided the 10 T cell receptor beta chains below, sequenced in a study of graft-versus-host responses after intestinal transplantation (dated by TCRdb to the early 2020s). The library was prepared using the immunoSEQ multiplex PCR assay. TCRdb mirrors the immuneACCESS table, restricted to in-frame sequences. Some clones are absent from its copies; in checked studies, under half trace to an unresolved V gene, and the reason for the others is unknown. This sample comprises approximately 90,000 clones, 88% of them detected only once. The top ten clones comprise around 0.3% of the sample. Reading the label with the study, this specimen's time point is: cells obtained before transplantation from donor or recipient. Their cognate antigens are unknown. The sequencing here drew on unstimulated CD4+ T cells sorted from spleen or lymph node cells, taken before transplant. These receptors originate from a human donor who was the organ donor for an intestinal transplant.

The rearrangement links TRBV2 to TRBJ2-2; 8 positions match TRBD2. J was trimmed by 0 bases and V by 2 bases; bases with no gene match: 8. The CDR3 is 18 amino acids. Germline values: CDR1 SNHLY, CDR2 FYNNEI. CDR3 amino acids: CASSEFIPAGANTGELFF. The CDR3 bases are TGTGCCAGCAGTGAATTTATCCCAGCGGGAGCGAACACCGGGGAGCTGTTTTTT.

A single count supports this clone. This sequence joins TRBV5-1 and TRBJ1-1; D is unclear. The CDR3 is made up of 13 amino acids. V lost 4 bases and J 0 bases, leaving 7 bases between the germline ends. CDR1 and CDR2 from the germline V gene are SGHRS and YFSETQ. CDR3 residues: CASSAYLNTEAFF. CDR3 coding DNA: TGCGCCAGCAGCGCTTACTTGAACACTGAAGCTTTCTTT.

V gene TRBV19 combines with J gene TRBJ1-5, with TRBD1 identical over 7 bases. The CDR3 has 15 residues. Germline CDR1 and CDR2: LNHDA and SQIVND (reference sequence). V gave up 5 bases and J gave up 3 bases; unmatched junction bases: 7. In nucleotides, the CDR3 is TGTGCCAGTAGTGAGACAGGGAAGCTCAATCAGCCCCAGCATTTT. Its protein is CASSETGKLNQPQHF.

CDR3 amino acids: CASRLEGGGYEQYF. DNA of the CDR3: TGTGCCAGCAGGCTGGAGGGTGGTGGCTACGAGCAGTACTTC. The chain recombines TRBV2 with TRBJ2-7; D might be TRBD2 (6 bases). Germline V gene lookup returns CDR1 SNHLY and CDR2 FYNNEI. V lost 6 bases and J lost 3, with 15 bases in between. There are 14 residues in the CDR3.

A few counts support this clone. The chain has TRBV4-2 and TRBJ2-7; 10 nucleotides match TRBD2. The CDR3 totals 16 residues. Germline assignment: CDR1 LGHNA and CDR2 YNFKEQ. Unmatched junction bases numbered 11, after V lost 3 bases and J lost 6 bases. In DNA form, the CDR3 reads TGTGCCAGCAGCCACCCTTTCCTAGCGGGAGTCGCCGAGCAGTACTTC. This encodes CASSHPFLAGVAEQYF.

The chain joins TRBV6-6 to TRBJ1-2; D is unclear. This CDR3 spans 14 amino acids. CDR1 and CDR2 (germline): MNHNY, SVGAGI (reference sequence). With 4 bases removed from V and 0 bases from J, the gap between germline ends came to 9 bases. In DNA, the CDR3 is TGTGCCAGCAGTTCGGGGTGGACTAACTATGGCTACACCTTC. Translated, it gives CASSSGWTNYGYTF.

This clone was seen just once. This sample includes further DNA sequences coding for the same CDR3. The J gene is TRBJ1-6, the V gene TRBV28; no firm D call. CDR1 MDHEN and CDR2 SYDVKM come from the germline V gene. The CDR3 extends over 17 amino acids. Trimming took off 2 bases at V and 0 bases at J, with 11 bases between the two ends. Here the CDR3 DNA reads TGTGCCAGCAGTTTACTCCGGGATGGCTCCTATAATTCACCCCTCCACTTT. The encoded protein is CASSLLRDGSYNSPLHF.

This clone has a handful of counts. The V gene is TRBV6-1, the J gene TRBJ1-2, with 9 bases lining up with TRBD1. After removal of 4 bases from V and 5 bases from J, the junction contained 8 bases not matched to a gene. Germline V gene data show CDR1 as MNHNS and CDR2 as SASEGT. The CDR3 has 15 amino acids. CDR3 residues: CASSALQGAWYGYTF. The CDR3 nucleotides read TGTGCCAGCAGTGCCCTACAGGGGGCTTGGTATGGCTACACCTTC.

The V gene is TRBV5-1, the J gene TRBJ2-7, with D possibly matching TRBD1 (5 bases). Per the germline V gene, CDR1 is SGHRS and CDR2 is YFSETQ. V lost 3 bases, J lost 0 bases, and 13 bases lay in between. The CDR3 consists of 15 residues. The CDR3 DNA is TGCGCCAGCAGCTACGGACAAGGTAGCTCCTACGAGCAGTACTTC. It yields the protein CASSYGQGSSYEQYF.

The rearrangement links TRBV19 to TRBJ2-7; 7 bases fit TRBD1. Losses at the gene ends were 6 bases for V and 2 bases for J; bases not matched to a gene: 7. Per the germline V gene, CDR1 is LNHDA and CDR2 is SQIVND (reference sequence). This CDR3 has 14 residues. The CDR3 DNA follows: TGTGCCAGTAGCGTAACAGGGGTACCCTACGAGCAGTACTTC. Translation gives CASSVTGVPYEQYF. Combining the CDR3 with reference TRBV19 and TRBJ2-7 gives the whole variable domain DGGITQSPKYLFRKEGQNVTLSCEQNLNHDAMYWYRQDPGQGLRLIYYSQIVNDFQKGDIAEGYSVSREKKESFPLTVTSAQKNPTAFYLCASSVTGVPYEQYFGPGTRLTVT.